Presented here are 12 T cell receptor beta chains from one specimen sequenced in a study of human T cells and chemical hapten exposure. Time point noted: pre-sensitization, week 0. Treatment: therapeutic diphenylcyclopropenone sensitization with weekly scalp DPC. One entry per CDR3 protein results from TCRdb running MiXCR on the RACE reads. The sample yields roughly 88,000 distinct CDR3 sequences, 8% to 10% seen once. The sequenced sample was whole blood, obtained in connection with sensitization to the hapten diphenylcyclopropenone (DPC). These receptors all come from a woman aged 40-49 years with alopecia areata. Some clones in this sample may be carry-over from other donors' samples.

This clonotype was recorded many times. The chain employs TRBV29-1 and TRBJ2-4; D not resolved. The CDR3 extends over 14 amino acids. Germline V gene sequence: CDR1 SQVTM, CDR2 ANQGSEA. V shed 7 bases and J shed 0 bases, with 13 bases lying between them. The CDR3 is CSAKDPLAKNIQYF. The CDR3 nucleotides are TGCAGCGCCAAAGACCCTTTAGCCAAAAACATTCAGTACTTC.

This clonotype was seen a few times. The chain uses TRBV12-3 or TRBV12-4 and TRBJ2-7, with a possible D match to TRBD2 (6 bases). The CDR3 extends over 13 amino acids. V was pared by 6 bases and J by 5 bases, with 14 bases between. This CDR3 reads CASSPGASDEQYF. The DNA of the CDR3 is TGTGCCAGCAGCCCGGGAGCGTCCGACGAGCAGTACTTC.

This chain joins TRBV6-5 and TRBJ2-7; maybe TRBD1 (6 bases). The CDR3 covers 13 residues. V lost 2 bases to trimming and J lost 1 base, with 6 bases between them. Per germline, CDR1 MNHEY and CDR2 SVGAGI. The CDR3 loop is CASSYDRSYEQYF. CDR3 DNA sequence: TGTGCCAGCAGTTACGACAGGTCCTACGAGCAGTACTTC.

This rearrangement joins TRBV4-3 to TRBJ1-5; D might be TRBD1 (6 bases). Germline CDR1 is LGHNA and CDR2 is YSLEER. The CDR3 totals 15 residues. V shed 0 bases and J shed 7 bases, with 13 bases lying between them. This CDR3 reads CASSQDGGARQPQHF. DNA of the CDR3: TGCGCCAGCAGCCAAGATGGGGGGGCGCGGCAGCCCCAGCATTTT.

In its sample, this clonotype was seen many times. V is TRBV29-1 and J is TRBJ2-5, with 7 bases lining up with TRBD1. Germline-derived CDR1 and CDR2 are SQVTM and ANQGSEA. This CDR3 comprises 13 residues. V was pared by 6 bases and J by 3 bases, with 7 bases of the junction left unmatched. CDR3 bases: TGCAGCGTCGACGGTCAGGGGGAAGAGACCCAGTACTTC. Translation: CSVDGQGEETQYF.

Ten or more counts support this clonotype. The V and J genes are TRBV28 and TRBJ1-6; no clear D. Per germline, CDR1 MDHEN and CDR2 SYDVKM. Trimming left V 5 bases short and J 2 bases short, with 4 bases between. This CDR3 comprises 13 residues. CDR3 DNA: TGTGCCAGCAGTCGAACCTATAATTCACCCCTCCACTTT. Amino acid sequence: CASSRTYNSPLHF.

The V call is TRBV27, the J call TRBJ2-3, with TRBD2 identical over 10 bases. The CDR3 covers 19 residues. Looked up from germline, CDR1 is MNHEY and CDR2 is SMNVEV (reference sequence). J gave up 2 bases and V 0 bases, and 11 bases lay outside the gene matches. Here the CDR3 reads CASSLSAYITSGDTDTQYF. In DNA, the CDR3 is TGTGCCAGCAGTTTATCCGCCTATATCACTAGCGGGGACACAGATACGCAGTATTTT.

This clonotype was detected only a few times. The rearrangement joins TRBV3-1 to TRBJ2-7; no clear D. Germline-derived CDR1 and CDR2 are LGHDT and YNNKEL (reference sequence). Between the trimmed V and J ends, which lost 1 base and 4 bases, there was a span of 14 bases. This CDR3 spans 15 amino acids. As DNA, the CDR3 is TGTGCCAGCAGCCAAGGTGTTCACAGTATGTACGAGCAGTACTTC. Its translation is CASSQGVHSMYEQYF.

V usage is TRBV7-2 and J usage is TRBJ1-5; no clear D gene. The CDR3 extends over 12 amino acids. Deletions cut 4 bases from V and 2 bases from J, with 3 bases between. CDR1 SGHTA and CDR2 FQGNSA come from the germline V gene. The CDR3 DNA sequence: TGTGCCAGCAGCTCCCGCAATCAGCCCCAGCATTTT. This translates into CASSSRNQPQHF.

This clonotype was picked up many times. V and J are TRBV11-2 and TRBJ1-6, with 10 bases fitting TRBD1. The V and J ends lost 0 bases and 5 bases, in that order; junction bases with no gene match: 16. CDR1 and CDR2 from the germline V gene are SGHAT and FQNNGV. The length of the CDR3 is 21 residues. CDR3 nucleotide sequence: TGTGCCAGCAGCTTAGAAGTTTCAGGACAGGGGGTCTATTTAGATAATTCACCCCTCCACTTT. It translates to CASSLEVSGQGVYLDNSPLHF.

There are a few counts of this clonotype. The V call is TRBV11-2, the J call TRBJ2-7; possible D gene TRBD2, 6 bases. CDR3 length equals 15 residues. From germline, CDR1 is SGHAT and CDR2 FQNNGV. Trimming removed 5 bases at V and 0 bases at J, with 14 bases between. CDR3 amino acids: CASSQPGLVSYEQYF. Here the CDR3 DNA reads TGTGCCAGCAGCCAACCGGGACTTGTCTCCTACGAGCAGTACTTC.

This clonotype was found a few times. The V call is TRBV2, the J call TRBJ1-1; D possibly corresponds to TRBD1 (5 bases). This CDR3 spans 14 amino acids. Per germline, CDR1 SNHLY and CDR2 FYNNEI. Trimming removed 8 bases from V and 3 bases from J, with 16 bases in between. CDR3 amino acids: CASHRTMGDTEAFF. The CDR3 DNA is TGTGCCAGCCACCGGACGATGGGGGACACTGAAGCTTTCTTT.